The 5 T cell receptor beta chains given below trace back to one sample, sequenced in a study of identical twins. TCRdb analysed the 5' RACE reads with MiXCR anew, one entry per CDR3 protein. The sample consists of roughly 690,000 distinct CDR3 sequences, around 6% of them appearing once. The sequenced sample was naive T cells sorted from blood. The receptors were gathered from a young man in good health.

This clonotype came up many times. The chain links TRBV20-1 to TRBJ2-1, with TRBD1 identical over 7 bases. The germline V gene has CDR1 DFQATT and CDR2 SNEGSKA (reference sequence). V trimming: 5 bases; J trimming: 3 bases; junction bases outside the gene matches: 10. The CDR3 runs 15 residues. DNA of the CDR3: TGCAGTGCTTCCAAACCGGGACAGAACTACAATGAGCAGTTCTTC. It is translated as CSASKPGQNYNEQFF.

Only a few counts were recorded for this clonotype. The chain recombines TRBV4-1 with TRBJ2-1, with 8 positions matching TRBD2. J gave up 5 bases and V 1 base, and 10 bases lay outside the gene matches. The CDR3 spans 17 residues. Germline V CDR1 and CDR2: MGHRA, YSYEKL. CDR3 coding DNA: TGCGCCAGCAGCCAAGTAGGCCTGGAGCGGGAGCACAATGAGCAGTTCTTC. Protein: CASSQVGLEREHNEQFF.

This clonotype was counted many times. In DNA form, the CDR3 reads TGTGCCACGATGGGGGAGTCCTACGAGCAGTACTTC. Residues: CATMGESYEQYF. The rearrangement uses TRBV10-3 and TRBJ2-7, with D perhaps given as TRBD1 or TRBD2 (5 bases each). The CDR3 is made up of 12 amino acids. V gave up 10 bases and J gave up 1 base, with 11 bases separating them. CDR1 is ENHRY and CDR2 is SYGVKD in the germline V gene.

A few counts support this clonotype. The V and J genes are TRBV12-3 or TRBV12-4 and TRBJ2-1; no reliable D call. Deletions cut 5 bases from V and 16 bases from J, with 18 bases between. This CDR3 is 12 amino acids long. CDR3 amino acids: CASSGDDLICFF. As DNA, the CDR3 is TGTGCCAGCAGTGGGGATGATTTAATCTGCTTCTTC.

V usage is TRBV7-9 and J usage is TRBJ2-1, with TRBD2 matching 10 bases. CDR3 length equals 16 residues. Per germline, CDR1 SEHNR and CDR2 FQNEAQ (reference sequence). The V segment lost 5 bases and the J segment 8 bases; nucleotides outside the gene matches: 12. CDR3 protein: CASSPGASGRSYEQFF. The DNA for the CDR3 is TGTGCCAGCAGCCCCGGGGCTAGCGGGAGATCTTATGAGCAGTTCTTC.